The rows below give T cell receptor beta chains drawn from one sample of a study of T cell responses to AZD1222 COVID-19 vaccine. Only in-frame clones appear in the TCRdb table, and some are missing; sequencing was by immunoSEQ multiplex PCR. In the table there are over 130,000 clones, over 75% of which are singletons. This material consisted of peripheral blood, taken 28 days after the second AZD1222 dose. These receptors were taken from an adult who received the AZD1222 COVID-19 vaccine. Each CDR3 is given without its conserved first and last residue. Size is omitted from some rows. Given values are once, few, many or a class for expanded clones.

j_call v_call clone_size cdr3_aa
TRBJ2-3 TRBV24-1 . ATSDSSGRPDTQY
TRBJ2-1 TRBV4-2 once AIFPLDADNEQF
TRBJ1-5 TRBV18 . ASSPPTGSDQPQH
TRBJ1-2 TRBV6-2/TRBV6-3 . ASSYSSQVGGYT
TRBJ1-2 TRBV7-8 few ASSPDLNDGLLYGYT
TRBJ1-5 TRBV6-5 . ASSPRDSNQPQH
TRBJ1-1 TRBV7-9 . ASSFGEGVFTNTEAF
TRBJ1-2 TRBV9 . ASSPDAS
TRBJ2-7 TRBV7-9 . ASRPTGTRDSYEQY
TRBJ1-2 TRBV2 . ASSAGQLNYGYT
TRBJ2-1 TRBV5-6 . ASSLANDNEQF
TRBJ2-1 TRBV7-2 . ASSPDSWRNEQF
TRBJ1-1 TRBV19 . ASSLNQLRTLNPEAF
TRBJ1-5 TRBV27 . ASSELQGSQPQH
TRBJ1-2 TRBV19 . ASSRVNVPGSYGYT
TRBJ1-4 TRBV28 . ASCPGTGFGEKLF
TRBJ1-1 TRBV6-5 once ASSYFQGAGTEAF
TRBJ1-1 TRBV19 . ATKKQGPMNTEAF
TRBJ1-6 TRBV6-5 few ASRDMSNSPLH
TRBJ2-1 TRBV7-9 . ASSPGGLAGGPGEQF
TRBJ2-2 TRBV5-1 . ASSPTGAGGELF
TRBJ1-1 TRBV5-1 . ASSLGSGYTEAF
TRBJ1-2 TRBV19 few ASTPPGSAGYGYT
TRBJ1-3 TRBV30 . AWRPTDRGHFTIY
TRBJ2-1 TRBV2 few ASRQGVERDEQF
TRBJ2-2 TRBV29-1 . SVVQGAGELF
TRBJ1-2 TRBV12-3/TRBV12-4 . ASSLMMDLT
TRBJ2-7 TRBV29-1 . SVETGRERMY
TRBJ2-2 TRBV11-2 . ASSSTSGSLWELF
TRBJ1-2 TRBV5-1 . ASSLVTGPNYGYT
TRBJ1-1 TRBV5-4 . ASSSALGNTEAF
TRBJ2-7 TRBV14 . ASSEGLGVYEQY
TRBJ1-2 TRBV7-6 . ASSSRPTGGDGYT
TRBJ2-5 TRBV5-1 . ASSSTGGGRETQY
TRBJ1-4 TRBV6-5 . ASNDWQGNEKLF
TRBJ1-3 TRBV11-2 . ASRFGTLNTIY
TRBJ1-1 TRBV19 . ASSTARGGTEAF
TRBJ1-2 TRBV27 many ASSLSTGYGYT
TRBJ2-1 TRBV27 . ASSWGGSMPF
TRBJ2-5 TRBV5-4 . ASSLGGASVETQY
TRBJ2-3 TRBV9 . ASSVVTARPDTQY